This T cell receptor beta chain emerged from a study of technical replicates of blood from a few donors. Data came from immunoSEQ multiplex PCR; TCRdb stores just in-frame clones and leaves some out. The table has about 95,000 clones, roughly 96% seen once; the top ten hold roughly 0.34%. Germline V lookup: CDR1 WNHNN, CDR2 SYGVQD (reference sequence). Trimming stripped 5 bases from V and 8 bases from J, with 24 bases between. This CDR3 spans 16 amino acids. The clonotype comes from a human donor in good health. V and J are TRBV10-1 and TRBJ1-1, with D unclear. Material: T cells isolated from PBMCs. CDR3: CASSPLSDRRLLEAFF. The CDR3 DNA sequence: TGCGCCAGCAGTCCCCTCAGCGATCGACGCCTCCTCGAAGCTTTCTTT.